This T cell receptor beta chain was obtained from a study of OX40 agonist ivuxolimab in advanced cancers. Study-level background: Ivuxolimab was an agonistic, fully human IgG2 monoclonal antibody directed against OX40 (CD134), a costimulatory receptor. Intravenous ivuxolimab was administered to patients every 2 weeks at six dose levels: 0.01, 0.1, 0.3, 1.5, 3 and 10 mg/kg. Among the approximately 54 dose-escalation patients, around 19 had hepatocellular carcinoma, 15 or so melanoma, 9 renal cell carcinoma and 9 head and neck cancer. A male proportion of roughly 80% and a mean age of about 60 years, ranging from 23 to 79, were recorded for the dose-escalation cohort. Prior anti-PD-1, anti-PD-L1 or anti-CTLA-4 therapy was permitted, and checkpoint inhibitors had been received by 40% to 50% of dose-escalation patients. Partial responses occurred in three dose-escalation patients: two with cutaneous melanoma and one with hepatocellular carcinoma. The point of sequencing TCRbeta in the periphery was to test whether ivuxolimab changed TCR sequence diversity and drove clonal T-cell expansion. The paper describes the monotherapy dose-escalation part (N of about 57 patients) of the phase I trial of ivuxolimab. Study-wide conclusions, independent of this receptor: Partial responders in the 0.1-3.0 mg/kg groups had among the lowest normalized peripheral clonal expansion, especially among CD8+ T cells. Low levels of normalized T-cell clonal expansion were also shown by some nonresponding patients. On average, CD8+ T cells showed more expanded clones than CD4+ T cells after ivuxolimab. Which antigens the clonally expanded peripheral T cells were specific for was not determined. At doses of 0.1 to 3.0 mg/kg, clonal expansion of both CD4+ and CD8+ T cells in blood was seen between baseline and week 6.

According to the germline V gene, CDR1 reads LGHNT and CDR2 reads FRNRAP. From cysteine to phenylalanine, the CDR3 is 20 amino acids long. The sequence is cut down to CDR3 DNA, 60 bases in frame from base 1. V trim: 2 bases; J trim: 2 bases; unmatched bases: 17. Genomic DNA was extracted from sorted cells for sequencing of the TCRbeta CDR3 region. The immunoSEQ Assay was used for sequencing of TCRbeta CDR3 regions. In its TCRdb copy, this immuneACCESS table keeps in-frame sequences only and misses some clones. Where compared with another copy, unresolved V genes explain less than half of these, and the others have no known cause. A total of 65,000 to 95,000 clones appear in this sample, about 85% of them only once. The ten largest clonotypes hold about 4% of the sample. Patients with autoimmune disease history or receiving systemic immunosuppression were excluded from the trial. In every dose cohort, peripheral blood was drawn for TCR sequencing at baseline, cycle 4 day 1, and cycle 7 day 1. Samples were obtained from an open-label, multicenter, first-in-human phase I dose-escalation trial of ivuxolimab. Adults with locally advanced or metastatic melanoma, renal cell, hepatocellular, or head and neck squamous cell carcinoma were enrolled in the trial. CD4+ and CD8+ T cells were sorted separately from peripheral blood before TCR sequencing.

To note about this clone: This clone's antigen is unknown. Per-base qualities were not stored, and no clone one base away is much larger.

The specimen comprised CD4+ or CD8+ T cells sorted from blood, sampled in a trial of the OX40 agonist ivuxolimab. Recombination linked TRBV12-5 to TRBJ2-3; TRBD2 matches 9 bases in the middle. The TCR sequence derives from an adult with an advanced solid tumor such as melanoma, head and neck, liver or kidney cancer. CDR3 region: CASGLPRFLAGGAPTDTQYF. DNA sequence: TGTGCTAGTGGTTTGCCAAGGTTTTTGGCGGGAGGGGCCCCCACAGATACGCAGTATTTT. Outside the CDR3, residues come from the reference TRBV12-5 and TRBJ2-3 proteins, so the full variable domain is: DARVTQTPRHKVTEMGQEVTMRCQPILGHNTVFWYRQTMMQGLELLAYFRNRAPLDDSGMPKDRFSAEMPDATLATLKIQPSEPRDSAVYFCASGLPRFLAGGAPTDTQYFGPGTRLTVL.